This T cell receptor (beta chain) is from a study of OX40 agonist ivuxolimab in advanced cancers. TCRdb keeps only in-frame clones here, not all; method: immunoSEQ multiplex PCR. Of tens of thousands of clones listed, around 84% were seen once; the top ten hold approximately 15%. Germline values: CDR1 MGHRA, CDR2 YSYEKL. Trimming took 1 base from V and 8 from J, leaving 11 bases between them. The CDR3 has 14 amino acids. This specimen was CD4+ or CD8+ T cells sorted from blood, taken in a trial of the OX40 agonist ivuxolimab. The TCR sequence derives from an adult with an advanced solid tumor such as melanoma, head and neck, liver or kidney cancer. The chain links TRBV4-1 to TRBJ1-4, with D perhaps TRBD1 (5 bases). CDR3 nucleotides: TGCGCCAGCAGCCAAGTATCTCAGGGAGAAAAACTGTTTTTT. Translation gives CASSQVSQGEKLFF.